These T cell receptor beta chains were read from a single sample in a study of cytomegalovirus exposure and HLA in healthy donors. Sequenced by immunoSEQ multiplex PCR; TCRdb stores in-frame clones only, minus some. The profile covers about 180,000 clones, with about 85% appearing a single time and 16% taken by the ten largest. Material: PBMCs. Receptors originate from a man aged 18-30 years in good health and CMV-seropositive. Each CDR3 is given with its conserved first and last residue. A D gene is named only where the DNA matches it firmly. Only some rows state a clone size, as once, few, many or a class for expanded clones.

d_gene,v_gene,abundance,j_gene,CDR3aa,CDR3nt
.,TRBV7-8,.,TRBJ2-7,CASSLRSLVAEQYF,TGTGCCAGCAGCCTCAGATCCCTCGTGGCCGAGCAGTACTTC
TRBD1,TRBV9,.,TRBJ2-1,CASSVAGGSYNEQFF,TGTGCCAGCAGCGTAGCAGGGGGATCCTACAATGAGCAGTTCTTC
TRBD2,TRBV9,.,TRBJ2-3,CASSPGLAPYTDTQYF,TGTGCCAGCAGCCCGGGACTAGCGCCCTACACAGATACGCAGTATTTT
TRBD1,TRBV11-2,once,TRBJ1-2,CASSPGQARGYTF,TGTGCCAGCAGCCCCGGACAGGCTCGGGGCTACACCTTC
TRBD1,TRBV30,.,TRBJ1-4,CALGQAADEKLFF,TGTGCCTTGGGACAGGCGGCTGATGAAAAACTGTTTTTT
.,TRBV19,.,TRBJ1-1,CASSIRPGQWPEAFF,TGTGCCAGTAGTATCCGTCCTGGACAGTGGCCTGAAGCTTTCTTT
TRBD2,TRBV28,.,TRBJ2-7,CASSPRGAGAYYEQYF,TGTGCCAGCAGTCCCCGAGGAGCGGGAGCCTACTACGAGCAGTACTTC
.,TRBV7-9,.,TRBJ1-2,CASEGGGRYYGYTF,TGTGCCAGCGAGGGAGGAGGGAGGTACTATGGCTACACCTTC
.,TRBV6-1,.,TRBJ2-1,CASSPTRVGNEQFF,TGTGCCAGCAGTCCGACCCGGGTGGGCAATGAGCAGTTCTTC
.,TRBV6-5,.,TRBJ2-3,CASSYRRQADTQYF,TGTGCCAGCAGTTACCGTAGGCAGGCAGATACGCAGTATTTT
.,TRBV23-1,.,TRBJ2-7,CASSQSRNQGSSGQYF,TGCGCCAGCAGTCAATCTAGGAATCAGGGAAGTTCCGGGCAGTACTTC
TRBD2,TRBV2,.,TRBJ2-7,CASKKGPGGSYEQYF,TGTGCCAGCAAAAAGGGGCCGGGGGGCTCCTACGAGCAGTACTTC
.,TRBV11-2,.,TRBJ2-3,CASSYGQSTDTQYF,TGTGCCAGCAGCTATGGACAGAGCACAGATACGCAGTATTTT
.,TRBV28,.,TRBJ2-7,CASSLGGLQYF,TGTGCCAGCAGTTTAGGGGGACTGCAGTACTTC
.,TRBV14,.,TRBJ1-2,CASSQAGSSPSYGYTF,TGTGCCAGCAGCCAAGCTGGGAGCAGTCCCTCCTATGGCTACACCTTC
.,TRBV7-8,once,TRBJ2-2,CASSYYTSSTGELFF,TGTGCCAGCAGCTACTATACTAGCAGCACCGGGGAGCTGTTTTTT
TRBD2,TRBV7-7,.,TRBJ2-1,CASSRGLANEQFF,TGTGCTAGCAGTCGCGGACTAGCCAATGAGCAGTTCTTC
.,TRBV28,.,TRBJ1-1,CASPRAGGSNTEAFF,TGTGCCAGCCCCCGGGCCGGGGGTAGTAACACTGAAGCTTTCTTT